Listed below are T cell receptor beta chains from one sample, sequenced in a study of cytomegalovirus exposure and HLA in healthy donors. Assay used: immunoSEQ multiplex PCR; TCRdb lists only in-frame clones, some missing. Of about 110,000 clones in the sample, 65% to 80% are singletons; the top ten hold about 3.6%. The sample was PBMCs. The source is a man aged 55 to 69 in good health and CMV-seronegative. Each CDR3 is given with its conserved first and last residue. Size is omitted from some rows. Given values are once, few, many or a class for expanded clones.

>TRBJ1-6|TRBV5-8|.
CASRHWTGDDNSPLHF
>TRBJ1-1|TRBV30|.
CAWSSMGDRGLNTEAFF
>TRBJ1-3|TRBV5-1|.
CASKAEPNSGNTIYF
>TRBJ1-2|TRBV6-1|.
CASSDRGHLLNYGYTF
>TRBJ1-1|TRBV5-6|once
CASRSDKNTEAFF
>TRBJ2-1|TRBV5-8|.
CASSFGTGGNYNEQFF
>TRBJ1-2|TRBV7-2|.
CASSFNQGINPYGYTF
>TRBJ2-5|TRBV7-9|.
CASSFGLAGVQETQYF
>TRBJ1-1|TRBV7-2|.
CASSSSPDRGSAEAFF
>TRBJ2-1|TRBV7-8|few
CASSLAIGDRVNEQFF
>TRBJ1-2|TRBV5-1|.
CASSLSPTGGNYGYTF
>TRBJ2-3|TRBV18|.
CASSEQTDTQYF
>TRBJ2-1|TRBV6-4|once
CASSDGAAGGEQFF
>TRBJ1-3|TRBV6-6|.
CASSYSGAGSGNTIYF